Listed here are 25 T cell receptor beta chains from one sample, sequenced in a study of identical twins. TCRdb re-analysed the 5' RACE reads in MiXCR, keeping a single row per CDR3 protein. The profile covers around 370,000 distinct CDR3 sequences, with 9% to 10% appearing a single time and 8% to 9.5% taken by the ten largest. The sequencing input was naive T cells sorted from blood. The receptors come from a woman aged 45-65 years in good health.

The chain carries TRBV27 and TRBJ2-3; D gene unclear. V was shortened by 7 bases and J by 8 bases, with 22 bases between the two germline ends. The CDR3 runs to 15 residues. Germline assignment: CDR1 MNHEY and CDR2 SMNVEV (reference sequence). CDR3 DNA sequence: TGTGCCAGCAAGGGATGGCAGGTCGTAACGGGTACGCAGTATTTT. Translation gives CASKGWQVVTGTQYF.

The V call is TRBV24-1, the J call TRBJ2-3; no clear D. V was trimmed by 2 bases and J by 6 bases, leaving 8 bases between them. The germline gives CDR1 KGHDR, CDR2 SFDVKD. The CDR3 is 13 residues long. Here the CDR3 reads CATSDWQADTQYF. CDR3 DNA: TGTGCCACCAGTGATTGGCAGGCCGATACGCAGTATTTT.

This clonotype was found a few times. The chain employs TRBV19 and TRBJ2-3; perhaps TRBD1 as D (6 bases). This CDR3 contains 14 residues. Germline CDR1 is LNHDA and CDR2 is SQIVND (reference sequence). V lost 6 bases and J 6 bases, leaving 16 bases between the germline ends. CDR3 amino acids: CASSRGTSPDTQYF. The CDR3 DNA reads TGTGCCAGTAGCAGGGGAACTAGTCCGGATACGCAGTATTTT.

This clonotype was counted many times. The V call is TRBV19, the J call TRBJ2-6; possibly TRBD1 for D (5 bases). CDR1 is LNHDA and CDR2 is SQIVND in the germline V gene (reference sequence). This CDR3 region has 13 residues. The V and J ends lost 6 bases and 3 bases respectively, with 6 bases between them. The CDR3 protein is CASSRVGANVLTF. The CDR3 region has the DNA TGTGCCAGTAGCAGGGTTGGGGCCAACGTCCTGACTTTC.

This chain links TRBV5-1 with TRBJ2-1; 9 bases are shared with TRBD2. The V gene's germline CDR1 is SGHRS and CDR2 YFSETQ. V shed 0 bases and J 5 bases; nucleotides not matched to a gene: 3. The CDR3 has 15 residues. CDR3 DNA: TGCGCCAGCAGCTTGGCCCTAGCGGGAAACAATGAGCAGTTCTTC. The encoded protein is CASSLALAGNNEQFF.

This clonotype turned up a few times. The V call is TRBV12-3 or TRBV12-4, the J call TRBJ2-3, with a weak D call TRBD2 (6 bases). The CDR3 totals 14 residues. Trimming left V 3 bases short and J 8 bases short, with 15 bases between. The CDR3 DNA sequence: TGTGCCAGCAGTTTTGGGGCCTCGGAGGGTACGCAGTATTTT. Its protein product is CASSFGASEGTQYF.

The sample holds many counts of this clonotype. CDR3 in amino acids: CASSLPGQPTDTQYF. CDR3 nucleotide sequence: TGCGCCAGCAGCTTACCGGGACAGCCCACAGATACGCAGTATTTT. V usage is TRBV5-1 and J usage is TRBJ2-3, with 7 bases matching TRBD1. CDR3 size: 15 residues. Germline values: CDR1 SGHRS, CDR2 YFSETQ. Trimming took 2 bases from V and 2 from J; bases not matched to a gene: 5. The full variable domain, with the rest looked up from reference TRBV5-1 and TRBJ2-3, is KAGVTQTPRYLIKTRGQQVTLSCSPISGHRSVSWYQQTPGQGLQFLFEYFSETQRNKGNFPGRFSGRQFSNSRSEMNVSTLELGDSALYLCASSLPGQPTDTQYFGPGTRLTVL.

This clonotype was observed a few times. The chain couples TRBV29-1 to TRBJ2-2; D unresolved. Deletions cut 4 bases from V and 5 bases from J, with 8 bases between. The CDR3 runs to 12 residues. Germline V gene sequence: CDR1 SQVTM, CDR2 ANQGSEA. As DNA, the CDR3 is TGCAGCGTTGGGGGAAGAACCGGGGAGCTGTTTTTT. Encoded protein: CSVGGRTGELFF.

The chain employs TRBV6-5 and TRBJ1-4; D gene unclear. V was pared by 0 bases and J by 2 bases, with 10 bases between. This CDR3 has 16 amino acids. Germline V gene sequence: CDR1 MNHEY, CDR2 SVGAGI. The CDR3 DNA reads TGTGCCAGCAGTTACTCGCCTACACTCACTAATGAAAAACTGTTTTTT. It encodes CASSYSPTLTNEKLFF.

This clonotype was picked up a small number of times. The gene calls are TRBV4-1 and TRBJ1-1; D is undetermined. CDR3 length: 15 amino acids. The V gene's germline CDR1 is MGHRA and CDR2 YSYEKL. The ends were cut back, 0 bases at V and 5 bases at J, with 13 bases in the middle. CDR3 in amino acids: CASSQDQGFRTEAFF. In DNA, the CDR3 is TGCGCCAGCAGCCAAGATCAAGGGTTTCGAACTGAAGCTTTCTTT.

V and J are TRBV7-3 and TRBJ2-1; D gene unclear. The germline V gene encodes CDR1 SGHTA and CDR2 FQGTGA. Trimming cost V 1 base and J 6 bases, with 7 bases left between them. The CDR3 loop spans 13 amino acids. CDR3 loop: CASSLRATNEQFF. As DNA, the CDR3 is TGTGCCAGCAGCTTAAGGGCTACCAATGAGCAGTTCTTC.

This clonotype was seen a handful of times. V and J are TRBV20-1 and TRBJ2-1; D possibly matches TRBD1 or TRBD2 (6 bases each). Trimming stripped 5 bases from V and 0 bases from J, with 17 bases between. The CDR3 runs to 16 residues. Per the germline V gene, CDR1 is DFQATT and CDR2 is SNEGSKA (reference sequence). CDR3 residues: CSAPRGHRSSYNEQFF. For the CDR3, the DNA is TGCAGTGCTCCTCGGGGGCACCGAAGCTCCTACAATGAGCAGTTCTTC.

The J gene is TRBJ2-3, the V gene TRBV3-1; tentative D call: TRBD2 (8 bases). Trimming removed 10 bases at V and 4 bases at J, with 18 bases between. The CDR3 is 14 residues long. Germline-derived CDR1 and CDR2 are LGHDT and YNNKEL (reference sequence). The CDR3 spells CATQGGLVADTQYF. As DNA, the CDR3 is TGTGCCACCCAGGGGGGACTAGTTGCAGATACGCAGTATTTT.

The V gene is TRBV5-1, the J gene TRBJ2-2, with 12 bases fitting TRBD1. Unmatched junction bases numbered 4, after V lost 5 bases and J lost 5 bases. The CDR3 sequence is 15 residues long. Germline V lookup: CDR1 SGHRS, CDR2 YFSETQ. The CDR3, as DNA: TGCGCCAGCAGTTCGGGACAGGGGGCAACCGGGGAGCTGTTTTTT. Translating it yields CASSSGQGATGELFF.

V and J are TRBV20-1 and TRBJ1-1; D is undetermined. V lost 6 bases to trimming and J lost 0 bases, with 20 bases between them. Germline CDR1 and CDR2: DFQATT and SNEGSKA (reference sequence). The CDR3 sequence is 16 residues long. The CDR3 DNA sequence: TGCAGTGCCTTTGGGCCCTCCGTAATAATGAACACTGAAGCTTTCTTT. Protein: CSAFGPSVIMNTEAFF.

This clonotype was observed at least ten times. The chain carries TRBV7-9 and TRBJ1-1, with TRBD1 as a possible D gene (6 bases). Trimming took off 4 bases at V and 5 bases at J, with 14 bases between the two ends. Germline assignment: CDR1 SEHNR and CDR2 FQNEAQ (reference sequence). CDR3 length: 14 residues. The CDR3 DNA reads TGTGCCAGCAGCTCACAGGGCGTTGCAACTGAAGCTTTCTTT. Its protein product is CASSSQGVATEAFF.

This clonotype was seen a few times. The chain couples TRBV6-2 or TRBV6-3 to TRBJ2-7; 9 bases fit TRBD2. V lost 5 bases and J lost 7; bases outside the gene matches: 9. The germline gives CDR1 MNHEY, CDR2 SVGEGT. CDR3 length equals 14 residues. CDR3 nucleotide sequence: TGTGCCAGCAGTCGTATAGCGGGAGCACGGGAGCAGTACGTC. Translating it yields CASSRIAGAREQYV.

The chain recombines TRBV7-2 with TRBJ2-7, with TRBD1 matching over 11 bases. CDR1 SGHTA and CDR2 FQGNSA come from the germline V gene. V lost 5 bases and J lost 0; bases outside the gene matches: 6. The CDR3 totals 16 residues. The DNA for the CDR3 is TGTGCCAGCAGCCGCCGGACAGGGGGCAGCTCCTACGAGCAGTACTTC. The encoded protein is CASSRRTGGSSYEQYF.

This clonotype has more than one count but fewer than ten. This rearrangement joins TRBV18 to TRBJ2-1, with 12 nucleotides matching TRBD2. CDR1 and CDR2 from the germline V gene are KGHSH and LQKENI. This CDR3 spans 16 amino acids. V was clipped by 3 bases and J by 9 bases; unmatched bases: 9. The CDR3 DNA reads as TGTGCCAGCTCACCTCCAGGACTAGCGGGACGCGGTGAGCAGTTCTTC. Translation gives CASSPPGLAGRGEQFF.

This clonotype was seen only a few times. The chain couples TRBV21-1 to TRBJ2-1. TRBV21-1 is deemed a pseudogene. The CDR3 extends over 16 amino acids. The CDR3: CASSKVGFRSYNEQFF. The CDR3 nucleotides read TGTGCCAGCAGCAAAGTGGGTTTTAGGTCCTACAATGAGCAGTTCTTC.

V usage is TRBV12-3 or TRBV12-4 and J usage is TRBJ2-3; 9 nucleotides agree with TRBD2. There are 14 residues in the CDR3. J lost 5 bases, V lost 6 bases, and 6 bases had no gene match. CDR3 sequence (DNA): TGTGCCAGCAGCGGAGGCGGGAGGGGAGATACGCAGTATTTT. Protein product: CASSGGGRGDTQYF.

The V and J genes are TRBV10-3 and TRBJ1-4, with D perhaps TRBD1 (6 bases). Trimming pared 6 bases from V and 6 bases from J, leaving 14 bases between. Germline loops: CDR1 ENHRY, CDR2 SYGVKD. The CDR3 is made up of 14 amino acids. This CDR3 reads CAISAGTRDEKLFF. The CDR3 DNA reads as TGTGCCATCAGCGCCGGGACAAGAGATGAAAAACTGTTTTTT.

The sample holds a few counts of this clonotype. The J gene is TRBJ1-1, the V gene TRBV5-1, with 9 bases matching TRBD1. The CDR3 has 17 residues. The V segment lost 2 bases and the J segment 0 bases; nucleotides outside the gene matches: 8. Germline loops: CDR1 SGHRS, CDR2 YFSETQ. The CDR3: CASSLRGQGLMNTEAFF. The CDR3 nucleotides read TGCGCCAGCAGCTTACGGGGACAGGGTTTGATGAACACTGAAGCTTTCTTT.

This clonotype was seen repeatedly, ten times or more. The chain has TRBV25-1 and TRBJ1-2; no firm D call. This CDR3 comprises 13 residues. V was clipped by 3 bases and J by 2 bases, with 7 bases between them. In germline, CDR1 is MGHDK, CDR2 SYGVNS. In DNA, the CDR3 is TGTGCCAGCAGTGAGTACTCGAACTATGGCTACACCTTC. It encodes CASSEYSNYGYTF.

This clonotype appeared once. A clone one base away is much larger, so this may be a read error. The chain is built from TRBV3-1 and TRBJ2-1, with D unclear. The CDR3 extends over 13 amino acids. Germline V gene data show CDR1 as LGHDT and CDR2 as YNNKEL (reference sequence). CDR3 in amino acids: CAISQVSGNEQFF. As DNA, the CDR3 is TGTGCCATCAGCCAGGTTTCTGGCAATGAGCAGTTCTTC.